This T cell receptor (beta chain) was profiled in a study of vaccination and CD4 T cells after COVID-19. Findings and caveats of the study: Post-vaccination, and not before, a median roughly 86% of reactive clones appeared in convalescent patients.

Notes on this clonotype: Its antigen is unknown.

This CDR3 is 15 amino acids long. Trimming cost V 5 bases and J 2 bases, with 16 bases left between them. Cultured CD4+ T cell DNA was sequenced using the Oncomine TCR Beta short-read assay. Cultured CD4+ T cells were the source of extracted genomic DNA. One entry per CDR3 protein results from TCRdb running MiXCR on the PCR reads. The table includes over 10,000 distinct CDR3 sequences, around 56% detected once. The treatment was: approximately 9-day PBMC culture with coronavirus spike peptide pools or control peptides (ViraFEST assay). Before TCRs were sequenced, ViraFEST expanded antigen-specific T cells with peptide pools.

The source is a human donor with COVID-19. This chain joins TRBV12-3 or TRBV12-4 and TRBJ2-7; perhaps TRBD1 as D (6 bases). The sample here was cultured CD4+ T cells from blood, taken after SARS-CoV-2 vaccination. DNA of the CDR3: TGTGCCAGCAGTCTCCGGGACACTGACGCCTACGAGCAGTACTTC. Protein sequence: CASSLRDTDAYEQYF.